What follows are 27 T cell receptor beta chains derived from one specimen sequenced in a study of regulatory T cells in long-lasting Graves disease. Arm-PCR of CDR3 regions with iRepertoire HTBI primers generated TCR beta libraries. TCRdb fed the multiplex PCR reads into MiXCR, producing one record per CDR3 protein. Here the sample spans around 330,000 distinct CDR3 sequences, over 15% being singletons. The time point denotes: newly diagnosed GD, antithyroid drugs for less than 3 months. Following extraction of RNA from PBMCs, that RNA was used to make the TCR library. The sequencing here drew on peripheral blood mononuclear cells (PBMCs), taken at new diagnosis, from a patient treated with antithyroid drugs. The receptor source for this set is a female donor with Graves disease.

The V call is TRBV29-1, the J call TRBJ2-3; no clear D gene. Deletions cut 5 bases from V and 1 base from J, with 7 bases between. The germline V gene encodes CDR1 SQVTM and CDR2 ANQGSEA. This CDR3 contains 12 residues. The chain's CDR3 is CSVLVGTDTQYF. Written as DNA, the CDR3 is TGCAGCGTTCTCGTGGGCACAGATACGCAGTATTTT.

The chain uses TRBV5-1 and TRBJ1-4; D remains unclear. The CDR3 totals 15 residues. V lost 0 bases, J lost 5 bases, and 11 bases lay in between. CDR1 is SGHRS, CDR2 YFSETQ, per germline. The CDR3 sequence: CASSLGEGVNEKLFF. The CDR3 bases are TGCGCCAGCAGCTTGGGAGAGGGCGTGAATGAAAAACTGTTTTTT.

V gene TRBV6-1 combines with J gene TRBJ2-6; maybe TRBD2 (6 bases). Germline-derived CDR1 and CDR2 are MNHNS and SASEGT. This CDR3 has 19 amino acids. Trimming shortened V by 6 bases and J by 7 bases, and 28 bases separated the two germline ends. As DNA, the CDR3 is TGTGCCAGCAGAGATGCGGGATTTCCCTTATCCCTCGGTGCCAACGTCCTGACTTTC. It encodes CASRDAGFPLSLGANVLTF.

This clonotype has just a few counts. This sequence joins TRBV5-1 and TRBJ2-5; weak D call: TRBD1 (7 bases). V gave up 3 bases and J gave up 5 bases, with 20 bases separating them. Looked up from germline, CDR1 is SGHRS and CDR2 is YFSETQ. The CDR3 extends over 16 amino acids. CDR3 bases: TGCGCCAGCAGCTCCTTATCGGTACAGGGGAGGGAGACCCAGTACTTC. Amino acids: CASSSLSVQGRETQYF.

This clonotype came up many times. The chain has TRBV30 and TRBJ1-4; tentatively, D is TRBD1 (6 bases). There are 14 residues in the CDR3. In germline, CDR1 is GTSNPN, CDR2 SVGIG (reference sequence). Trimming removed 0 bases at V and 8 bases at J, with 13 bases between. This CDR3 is CAWSVTDGGEKLFF. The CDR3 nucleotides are TGTGCCTGGAGTGTCACGGACGGGGGCGAAAAACTGTTTTTT.

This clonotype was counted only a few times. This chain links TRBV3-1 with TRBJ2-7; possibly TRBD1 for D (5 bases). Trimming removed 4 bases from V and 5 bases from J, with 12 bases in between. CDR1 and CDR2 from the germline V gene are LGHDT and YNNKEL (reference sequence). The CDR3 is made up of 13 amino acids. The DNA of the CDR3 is TGTGCCAGCAGCCGACAGCTCCGGGACGAGCAGTACTTC. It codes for CASSRQLRDEQYF.

The CDR3 DNA follows: TGTGCCAGCGTCGGGGGTCCTGAAGCTTTCTTT. Translation gives CASVGGPEAFF. The chain links TRBV2 to TRBJ1-1, with a weak D call TRBD1 (5 bases). The CDR3 contains 11 residues. Germline CDR1 and CDR2: SNHLY and FYNNEI. V lost 8 bases and J lost 6, with 10 bases in between.

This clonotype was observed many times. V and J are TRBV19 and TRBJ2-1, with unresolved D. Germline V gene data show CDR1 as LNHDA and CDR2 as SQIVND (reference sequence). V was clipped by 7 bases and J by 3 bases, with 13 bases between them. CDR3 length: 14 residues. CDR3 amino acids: CASTPGFYYNEQFF. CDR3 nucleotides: TGTGCCAGTACACCGGGCTTCTACTACAATGAGCAGTTCTTC.

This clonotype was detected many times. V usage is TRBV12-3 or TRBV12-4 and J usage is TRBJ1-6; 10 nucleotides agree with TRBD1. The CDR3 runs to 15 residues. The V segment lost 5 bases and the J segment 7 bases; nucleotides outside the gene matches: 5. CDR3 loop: CASSTQGQGNSPLHF. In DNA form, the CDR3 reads TGTGCCAGCAGTACCCAGGGACAGGGGAATTCACCCCTCCACTTT.

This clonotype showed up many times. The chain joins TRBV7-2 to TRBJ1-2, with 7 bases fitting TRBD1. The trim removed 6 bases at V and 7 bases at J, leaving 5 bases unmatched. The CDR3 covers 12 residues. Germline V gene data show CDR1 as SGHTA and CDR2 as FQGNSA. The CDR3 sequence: CASRQTGAGYTF. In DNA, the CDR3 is TGTGCCAGCAGACAAACAGGGGCTGGCTACACCTTC.

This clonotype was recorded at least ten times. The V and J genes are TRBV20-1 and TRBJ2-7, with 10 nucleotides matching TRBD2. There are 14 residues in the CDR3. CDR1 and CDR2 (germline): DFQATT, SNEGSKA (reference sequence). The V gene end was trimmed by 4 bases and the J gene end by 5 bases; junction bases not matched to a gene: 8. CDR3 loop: CSATLSSGSHEQYF. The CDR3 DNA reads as TGCAGTGCTACCTTATCTAGCGGGAGCCACGAGCAGTACTTC.

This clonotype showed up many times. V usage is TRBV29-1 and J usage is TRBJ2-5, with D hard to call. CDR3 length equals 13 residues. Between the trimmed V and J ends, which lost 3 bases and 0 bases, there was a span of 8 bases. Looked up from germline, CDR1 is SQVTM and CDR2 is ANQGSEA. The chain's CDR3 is CSVDPADQETQYF. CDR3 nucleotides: TGCAGCGTTGATCCGGCAGACCAAGAGACCCAGTACTTC.

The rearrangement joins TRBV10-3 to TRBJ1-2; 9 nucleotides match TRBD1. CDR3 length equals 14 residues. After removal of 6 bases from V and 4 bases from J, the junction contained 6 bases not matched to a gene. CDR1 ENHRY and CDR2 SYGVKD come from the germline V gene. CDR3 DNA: TGTGCCATCAGGGGGGACAGGGAAACCTATGGCTACACCTTC. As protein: CAIRGDRETYGYTF.

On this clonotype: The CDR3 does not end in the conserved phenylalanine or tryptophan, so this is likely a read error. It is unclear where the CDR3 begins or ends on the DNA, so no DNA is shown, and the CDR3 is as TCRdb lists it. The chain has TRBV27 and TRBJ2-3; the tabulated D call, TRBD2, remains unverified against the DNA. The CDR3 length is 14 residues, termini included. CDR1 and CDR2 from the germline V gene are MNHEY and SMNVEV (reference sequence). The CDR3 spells CASSFSGRAETQYL.

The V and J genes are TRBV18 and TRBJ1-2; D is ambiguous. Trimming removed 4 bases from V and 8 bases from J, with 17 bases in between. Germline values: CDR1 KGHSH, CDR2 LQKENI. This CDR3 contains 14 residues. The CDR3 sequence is CASSRSGFSSGYTF. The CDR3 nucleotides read TGTGCCAGCTCACGGTCTGGGTTTTCCTCGGGCTACACCTTC.

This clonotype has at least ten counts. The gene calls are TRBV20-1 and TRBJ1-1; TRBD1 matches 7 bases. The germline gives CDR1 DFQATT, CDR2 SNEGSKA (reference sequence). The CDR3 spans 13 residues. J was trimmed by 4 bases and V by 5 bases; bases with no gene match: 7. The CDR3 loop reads CSAATGTSTEAFF. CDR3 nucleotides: TGCAGTGCTGCGACAGGGACTAGCACTGAAGCTTTCTTT.

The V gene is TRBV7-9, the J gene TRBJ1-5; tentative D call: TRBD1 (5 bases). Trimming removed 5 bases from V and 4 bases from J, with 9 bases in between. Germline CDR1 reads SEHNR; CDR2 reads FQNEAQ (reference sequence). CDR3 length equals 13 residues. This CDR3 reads CASSPGWNQPQHF. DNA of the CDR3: TGTGCCAGCAGCCCAGGGTGGAATCAGCCCCAGCATTTT. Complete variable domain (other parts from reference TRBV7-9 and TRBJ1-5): DTGVSQNPRHKITKRGQNVTFRCDPISEHNRLYWYRQTLGQGPEFLTYFQNEAQLEKSRLLSDRFSAERPKGSFSTLEIQRTEQGDSAMYLCASSPGWNQPQHFGDGTRLSIL.

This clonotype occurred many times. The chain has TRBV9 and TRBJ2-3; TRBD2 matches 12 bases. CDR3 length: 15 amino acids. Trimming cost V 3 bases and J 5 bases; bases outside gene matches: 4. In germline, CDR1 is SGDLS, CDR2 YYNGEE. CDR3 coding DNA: TGTGCCAGCAGCGCCCGACTAGCGGGAGAAGATACGCAGTATTTT. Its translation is CASSARLAGEDTQYF.

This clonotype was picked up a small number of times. DNA for the CDR3: TGTGCCACCAGCAGAGTGTGGCAGGGGATTTCCGGGGAGCTGTTTTTT. It translates to CATSRVWQGISGELFF. This chain joins TRBV15 and TRBJ2-2; possible D gene TRBD1, 6 bases. CDR1 and CDR2 from the germline V gene are LNHNV and YYDKDF (reference sequence). V was clipped by 1 base and J by 6 bases, with 15 bases between them. This CDR3 spans 16 amino acids.

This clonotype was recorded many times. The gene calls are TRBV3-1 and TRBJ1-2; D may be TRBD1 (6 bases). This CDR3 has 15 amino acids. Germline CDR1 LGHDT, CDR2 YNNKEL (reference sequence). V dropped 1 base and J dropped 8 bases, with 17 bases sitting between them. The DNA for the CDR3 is TGTGCCAGCAGCCAAGGATACGGGGGCGATTGGGGCTACACCTTC. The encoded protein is CASSQGYGGDWGYTF.

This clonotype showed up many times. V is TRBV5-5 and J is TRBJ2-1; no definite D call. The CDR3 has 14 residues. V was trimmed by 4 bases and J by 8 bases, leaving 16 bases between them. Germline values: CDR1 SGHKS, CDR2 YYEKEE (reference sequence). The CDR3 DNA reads TGTGCCAGCAGCCGGGCCTACGGTGCTGATGAGCAGTTCTTC. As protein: CASSRAYGADEQFF.

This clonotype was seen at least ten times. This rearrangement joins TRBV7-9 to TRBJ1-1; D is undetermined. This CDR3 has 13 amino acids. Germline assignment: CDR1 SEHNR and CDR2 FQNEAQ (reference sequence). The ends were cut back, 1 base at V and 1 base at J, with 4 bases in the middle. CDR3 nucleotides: TGTGCCAGCAGCTTAGGACAGAACACTGAAGCTTTCTTT. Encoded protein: CASSLGQNTEAFF.

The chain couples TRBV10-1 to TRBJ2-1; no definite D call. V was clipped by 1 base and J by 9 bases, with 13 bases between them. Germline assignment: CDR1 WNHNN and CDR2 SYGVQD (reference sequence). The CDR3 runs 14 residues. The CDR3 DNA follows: TGCGCCAGCAGTGAGTTCGGGCCCCTGGGTGAGCAGTTCTTC. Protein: CASSEFGPLGEQFF.

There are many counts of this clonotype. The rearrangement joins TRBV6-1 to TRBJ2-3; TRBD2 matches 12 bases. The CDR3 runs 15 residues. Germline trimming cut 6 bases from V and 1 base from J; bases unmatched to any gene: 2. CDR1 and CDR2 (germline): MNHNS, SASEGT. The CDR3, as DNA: TGTGCCAGCAGGGGACTAGCGGGCCGCACAGATACGCAGTATTTT. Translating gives CASRGLAGRTDTQYF.

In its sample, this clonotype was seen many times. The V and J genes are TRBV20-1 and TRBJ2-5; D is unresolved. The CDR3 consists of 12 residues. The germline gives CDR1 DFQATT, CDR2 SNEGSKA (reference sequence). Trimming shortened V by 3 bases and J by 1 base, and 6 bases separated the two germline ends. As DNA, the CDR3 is TGCAGTGCTAGCTCCGGCCAAGAGACCCAGTACTTC. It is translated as CSASSGQETQYF.

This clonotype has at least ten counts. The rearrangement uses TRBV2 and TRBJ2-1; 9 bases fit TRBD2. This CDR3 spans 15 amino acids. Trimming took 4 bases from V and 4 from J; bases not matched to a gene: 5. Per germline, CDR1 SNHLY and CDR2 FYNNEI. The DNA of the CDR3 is TGTGCCAGCAGTGGGCCTCTAGCGGGGTACAATGAGCAGTTCTTC. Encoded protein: CASSGPLAGYNEQFF.

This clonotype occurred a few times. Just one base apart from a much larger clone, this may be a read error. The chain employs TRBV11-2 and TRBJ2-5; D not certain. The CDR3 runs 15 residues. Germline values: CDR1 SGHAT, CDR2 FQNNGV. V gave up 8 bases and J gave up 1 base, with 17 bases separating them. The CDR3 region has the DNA TGTGCCAGCGCGACCTTGTCTGCAGCCCAAGAGACCCAGTACTTC. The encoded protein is CASATLSAAQETQYF.